Below, 28 T cell receptor beta chains from the same sample are listed, as sequenced in a study of control samples from healthy donors and cancer patients. Method: immunoSEQ multiplex PCR; TCRdb's copy keeps in-frame clones and lacks some. Among about 140,000 clones listed, under 90% were seen once. Sequencing was performed on blood. The source is a man younger than 45 in good health.

This chain joins TRBV25-1 and TRBJ1-5; D not resolved. Trimming removed 4 bases from V and 6 bases from J, with 10 bases in between. Looked up from germline, CDR1 is MGHDK and CDR2 is SYGVNS. CDR3 length equals 13 residues. The CDR3 DNA is TGTGCCAGCAGTGGTAGTCCGGGTCAGCCCCAGCATTTT. Translating gives CASSGSPGQPQHF.

This chain joins TRBV5-1 and TRBJ1-4; D is undetermined. V was shortened by 0 bases and J by 5 bases, with 5 bases between the two germline ends. Per the germline V gene, CDR1 is SGHRS and CDR2 is YFSETQ. The CDR3 has 13 amino acids. The CDR3 DNA reads TGCGCCAGCAGCTTGGGCCGGAATGAAAAACTGTTTTTT. Translation gives CASSLGRNEKLFF.

The genes are TRBV4-3 and TRBJ2-7; perhaps TRBD2 as D (5 bases). The CDR3 has 15 residues. V lost 3 bases and J 6 bases, leaving 18 bases between the germline ends. Germline V CDR1 and CDR2: LGHNA, YSLEER. CDR3 sequence (DNA): TGCGCCAGCAGCCATCGGGGTCAGAATAAGGGCGAGCAGTACTTC. Its protein is CASSHRGQNKGEQYF.

In this sample, this clone turned up once. The chain couples TRBV5-1 to TRBJ2-2, with TRBD1 as a possible D gene (6 bases). This CDR3 comprises 17 residues. V was trimmed by 2 bases and J by 0 bases, leaving 14 bases between them. Germline assignment: CDR1 SGHRS and CDR2 YFSETQ. The CDR3 DNA reads TGCGCCAGCAGCTTTGGGCGGCAGGGGACGAACACCGGGGAGCTGTTTTTT. It translates to CASSFGRQGTNTGELFF. The complete variable domain, with remaining parts taken from reference TRBV5-1 and TRBJ2-2, reads KAGVTQTPRYLIKTRGQQVTLSCSPISGHRSVSWYQQTPGQGLQFLFEYFSETQRNKGNFPGRFSGRQFSNSRSEMNVSTLELGDSALYLCASSFGRQGTNTGELFFGEGSRLTVL.

The chain combines TRBV24-1 with TRBJ2-1, with 7 bases matching TRBD2. The junction had 7 bases not matched to a gene; V was cut back by 7 bases and J by 2 bases. Germline-derived CDR1 and CDR2 are KGHDR and SFDVKD. The CDR3 loop spans 15 amino acids. CDR3 amino acids: CATRDRTSAYNEQFF. CDR3 DNA: TGTGCCACCAGGGACCGGACTAGTGCCTACAATGAGCAGTTCTTC.

The rearrangement joins TRBV3-1 (or the pseudogene TRBV3-2) to TRBJ2-7; 7 nucleotides agree with TRBD1. This CDR3 has 14 amino acids. The junction had 3 bases not matched to a gene; V was cut back by 4 bases and J by 0 bases. Germline V gives CDR1 LGHDT, CDR2 YNNKEL (reference sequence). The CDR3 coding sequence is TGTGCCAGCAGCCTGGGACAGACCTCCTACGAGCAGTACTTC. Residues: CASSLGQTSYEQYF.

The chain is built from TRBV12-3 or TRBV12-4 and TRBJ1-1; D gene uncertain. Trimming shortened V by 3 bases and J by 1 base, and 6 bases separated the two germline ends. CDR3 length: 13 residues. CDR3 sequence (DNA): TGTGCCAGCAGTTTTTTGCAGAACACTGAAGCTTTCTTT. Its translation is CASSFLQNTEAFF.

The chain links TRBV12-3 or TRBV12-4 to TRBJ2-2; D unclear. The V end lost 6 bases, the J end lost 4 bases, and 9 bases lay between the germline ends. This CDR3 is built from 13 residues. The CDR3 is CASRTGLTGELFF. CDR3 DNA sequence: TGTGCCAGCAGGACCGGGCTCACCGGGGAGCTGTTTTTT.

DNA for the CDR3: TGTGCCAGCAGCGTCTCAGGGGGAGGAACTAATGAAAAACTGTTTTTT. It codes for CASSVSGGGTNEKLFF. The chain couples TRBV9 to TRBJ1-4, with 7 bases aligning to TRBD1. CDR3 length: 16 amino acids. The germline V gene encodes CDR1 SGDLS and CDR2 YYNGEE. V lost 2 bases, J lost 1 base, and 5 bases stayed unmatched.

This chain uses TRBV10-3 with TRBJ1-6; tentative D call: TRBD1 (5 bases). V dropped 6 bases and J dropped 6 bases, with 18 bases sitting between them. This CDR3 is 16 amino acids long. Per germline, CDR1 ENHRY and CDR2 SYGVKD. CDR3 protein: CAIRFGANPPNSPLHF. The CDR3 coding sequence is TGTGCCATCAGATTCGGGGCAAATCCCCCTAATTCACCCCTCCACTTT.

This chain connects TRBV7-2 to TRBJ2-5; TRBD2 agrees at 8 bases. Germline V gene lookup returns CDR1 SGHTA and CDR2 FQGNSA. The V and J ends lost 2 bases and 2 bases, in that order; junction bases with no gene match: 10. The CDR3 is 17 amino acids. CDR3 in amino acids: CASSLNSGAGRQETQYF. The CDR3 nucleotides read TGTGCCAGCAGCTTAAATAGCGGGGCGGGACGGCAAGAGACCCAGTACTTC.

The chain has TRBV7-9 and TRBJ2-6; unclear D gene. Germline assignment: CDR1 SEHNR and CDR2 FQNEAQ (reference sequence). Trimming removed 2 bases at V and 0 bases at J, with 14 bases between. This CDR3 contains 18 residues. The DNA for the CDR3 is TGTGCCAGCAGCTTATTCGCCGTACAGCCCTCTGGGGCCAACGTCCTGACTTTC. As protein: CASSLFAVQPSGANVLTF.

The V gene is TRBV11-2, the J gene TRBJ1-1; D unresolved. With 5 bases removed from V and 11 bases from J, the gap between germline ends came to 15 bases. Germline CDR1 SGHAT, CDR2 FQNNGV. The CDR3 has 12 amino acids. The DNA for the CDR3 is TGTGCCAGCAGCCAACTGTCACCCTGGGCTTTCTTT. This translates into CASSQLSPWAFF.

In DNA form, the CDR3 reads TGTGCCAGTAACCGAGCGGGGCTCACAGATACGCAGTATTTT. It specifies CASNRAGLTDTQYF. The V call is TRBV19, the J call TRBJ2-3; 7 positions match TRBD2. Per germline, CDR1 LNHDA and CDR2 SQIVND (reference sequence). With V trimmed by 7 bases and J by 2 bases, 6 bases remained unmatched. This CDR3 is 14 amino acids long. The full variable domain, rest sourced from reference TRBV19 and TRBJ2-3, is DGGITQSPKYLFRKEGQNVTLSCEQNLNHDAMYWYRQDPGQGLRLIYYSQIVNDFQKGDIAEGYSVSREKKESFPLTVTSAQKNPTAFYLCASNRAGLTDTQYFGPGTRLTVL.

This clone was recorded a few times. The V gene is TRBV24-1, the J gene TRBJ2-5, with 9 bases that match TRBD2. V trimming: 3 bases; J trimming: 3 bases; junction bases outside the gene matches: 4. CDR3 length equals 15 residues. The germline gives CDR1 KGHDR, CDR2 SFDVKD. CDR3 DNA sequence: TGTGCCACCAGTGATCCGACTAGCGGTGAAGAGACCCAGTACTTC. Amino acids: CATSDPTSGEETQYF.

The chain carries TRBV20-1 and TRBJ2-5; D remains ambiguous. Germline V gives CDR1 DFQATT, CDR2 SNEGSKA (reference sequence). V was pared by 3 bases and J by 5 bases, with 13 bases between. The CDR3 loop spans 13 amino acids. For the CDR3, the DNA is TGCAGTGCTAGTGTCCCTAGTTCGGAGACCCAGTACTTC. This sequence encodes CSASVPSSETQYF.

The chain has TRBV7-2 and TRBJ1-1; tentative D call: TRBD1 (5 bases). The germline CDR1 and CDR2 sequences are SGHTA and FQGNSA. The CDR3 is 13 amino acids. Trimming cost V 5 bases and J 11 bases, with 18 bases left between them. DNA of the CDR3: TGTGCCAGCAGCATAAGGGACGGCGACCTGGCTTTCTTT. Translation gives CASSIRDGDLAFF.

This clone has just a few counts. The chain carries TRBV3-1 (or the pseudogene TRBV3-2) and TRBJ1-2; D remains unclear. With 4 bases removed from V and 2 bases from J, the gap between germline ends came to 8 bases. The CDR3 totals 13 residues. The V gene's germline CDR1 is LGHDT and CDR2 YNNKEL (reference sequence). CDR3 DNA: TGTGCCAGCAGCCCGACCCCCAACTATGGCTACACCTTC. Protein sequence: CASSPTPNYGYTF.

The rearrangement uses TRBV15 and TRBJ1-4, with D possibly matching TRBD1 (5 bases). The germline V and J ends were trimmed by 5 bases and 7 bases, with 17 bases remaining between them. The V gene's germline CDR1 is LNHNV and CDR2 YYDKDF (reference sequence). The CDR3 has 15 residues. CDR3 bases: TGTGCCACCAGCTCCCGAGGGCGGGACTTTGAAAAACTGTTTTTT. Its translation is CATSSRGRDFEKLFF.

The chain combines TRBV6-2 or TRBV6-3 with TRBJ1-6; the D gene is possibly TRBD1 (5 bases). The ends were cut back, 6 bases at V and 10 bases at J, with 10 bases in the middle. CDR1 and CDR2 from the germline V gene are MNHEY and SVGEGT. The length of the CDR3 is 12 residues. CDR3 nucleotide sequence: TGTGCCAGCAGCCAGAAGGGGTCACCCCTCCACTTT. It translates to CASSQKGSPLHF.

This clone has a single count. This chain joins TRBV9 and TRBJ1-4; D might be TRBD1 (5 bases). The CDR3 extends over 17 amino acids. The V end was cut by 0 bases, the J end by 0 bases, with 12 bases between. Germline CDR1 and CDR2: SGDLS and YYNGEE. CDR3 in DNA: TGTGCCAGCAGCGTAGGCCCCTTACAGGCAACTAATGAAAAACTGTTTTTT. Its translation is CASSVGPLQATNEKLFF.

This clone was seen only a few times. The chain links TRBV29-1 to TRBJ2-6; D may be TRBD1 or TRBD2 (5 bases each). This CDR3 contains 16 residues. Per germline, CDR1 SQVTM and CDR2 ANQGSEA. V dropped 1 base and J dropped 0 bases, with 10 bases sitting between them. The CDR3 region has the DNA TGCAGCGTTGAAGGTTTCGGGACCTCTGGGGCCAACGTCCTGACTTTC. As protein: CSVEGFGTSGANVLTF.

This sequence joins TRBV5-4 and TRBJ1-2; D is unresolved. V was shortened by 0 bases and J by 4 bases, with 10 bases between the two germline ends. Per germline, CDR1 SGHNT and CDR2 YYREEE (reference sequence). The CDR3 has 14 residues. The CDR3 sequence is CASSLEANPYGYTF. The CDR3 bases are TGTGCCAGCAGCTTGGAGGCAAACCCCTATGGCTACACCTTC.

This clone came up once. The rearrangement uses TRBV5-4 and TRBJ2-1; 13 bases match TRBD2. CDR1 SGHNT and CDR2 YYREEE come from the germline V gene (reference sequence). V gave up 0 bases and J gave up 15 bases; unmatched junction bases: 3. The CDR3 extends over 13 amino acids. CDR3 DNA: TGTGCCAGCAGCTTGGGGACTAGCGGGGGTGGGTTCTTC. The encoded protein is CASSLGTSGGGFF.

The rearrangement joins TRBV7-9 to TRBJ1-5; no firm D call. The CDR3 runs to 14 residues. V dropped 3 bases and J dropped 5 bases, with 11 bases sitting between them. Germline CDR1 reads SEHNR; CDR2 reads FQNEAQ (reference sequence). The CDR3: CASSFSVLDQPQHF. The CDR3, as DNA: TGTGCCAGCAGCTTCAGCGTTTTAGATCAGCCCCAGCATTTT.

The chain joins TRBV7-2 to TRBJ2-5; no clear D gene. Germline CDR1 is SGHTA and CDR2 is FQGNSA. CDR3 length: 15 amino acids. V lost 6 bases to trimming and J lost 2 bases, with 16 bases between them. CDR3 region: CASRRPGTSQETQYF. The CDR3, as DNA: TGTGCCAGCAGACGACCCGGCACGTCTCAAGAGACCCAGTACTTC.

The chain couples TRBV21-1 to TRBJ1-4. TRBV21-1 counts as a pseudogene. The CDR3 totals 19 residues. CDR3 protein: CASSKKGNHQDGSNEKLFF. As DNA, the CDR3 is TGTGCCAGCAGCAAAAAAGGTAACCACCAGGACGGATCTAATGAAAAACTGTTTTTT.

This clone came up once. This chain connects TRBV12-5 to TRBJ2-1; 7 nucleotides align to TRBD2. J was trimmed by 2 bases and V by 2 bases; bases with no gene match: 6. Germline CDR1 LGHNT, CDR2 FRNRAP. The CDR3 extends over 16 amino acids. CDR3 amino acids: CASGLFGGSPYNEQFF. CDR3 nucleotide sequence: TGTGCTAGTGGTTTGTTCGGGGGGTCCCCCTACAATGAGCAGTTCTTC.